This TCR beta chain was identified during a study of shared clonotypes between healthy human individuals. CDR1 is LGHNA and CDR2 is YSLEER in the germline V gene. Trimming shortened V by 4 bases and J by 8 bases, and 8 bases separated the two germline ends. The CDR3 covers 11 residues. A note on this clone: The same CDR3 can be traced to other DNA sequences in this sample.

Per the study methods: Sequence data from immunoSEQ were junction-only and lacked quality scores; consequently, filtering differed. This table comes from immunoSEQ multiplex PCR, and its TCRdb copy is limited to in-frame clones, with some not included. For V, J and clone size, that table is used; D and trimming come from the DNA. Of 1,400,000 or so clones listed, approximately 98.5% are singletons. V usage is TRBV4-3 and J usage is TRBJ1-1; weak D call: TRBD1 (6 bases). The receptor comes from a man aged 30-40 years in good health. Sequenced input: naive CD4+ T cells sorted from blood. Subset defined: CD45RA+ positively selected. In DNA, the CDR3 is TGCGCCAGCAGCCGAGGACAGGAAGCTTTCTTT. Translated: CASSRGQEAFF.